These T cell receptor beta chains were read from a single sample in a study of cytomegalovirus exposure and HLA in healthy donors. Sequencing used immunoSEQ multiplex PCR; TCRdb keeps in-frame clones, though not all of them. The top ten clones hold roughly 1.5% of a sample with approximately 210,000 clones, roughly 77% of them seen once. The sequenced material came from PBMCs. Source of these receptors: a woman aged 45-59 years in good health and CMV-seronegative. Each CDR3 is given with its conserved first and last residue. A D gene is named only where the DNA matches it firmly. Not all rows give a size; the values are once, few, many and, for expanded clones, a class.

cdr3_aa	cdr3_nt	v_call	j_call	clone_size	d_call
CASSLGQGWGEQYF	TGTGCCAGCAGCTTGGGACAGGGATGGGGCGAGCAGTACTTC	TRBV5-4	TRBJ2-7	.	TRBD1
CATSRRTGSYEQYF	TGTGCCACCAGCAGACGGACAGGGTCCTACGAGCAGTACTTC	TRBV15	TRBJ2-7	.	TRBD1
CSSSFSSIGNTGELFF	TGTTCCAGCAGCTTCTCTAGTATTGGGAACACCGGGGAGCTGTTTTTT	TRBV7-9	TRBJ2-2	.	.
CASSQLGQGNTEAFF	TGCGCCAGCAGCCAATTAGGACAGGGCAACACTGAAGCTTTCTTT	TRBV4-3	TRBJ1-1	few	TRBD1
CSSSLETGGLNTEAFF	TGTTCCAGCAGCTTAGAGACAGGAGGCCTGAACACTGAAGCTTTCTTT	TRBV7-9	TRBJ1-1	.	.
CASSSPIGQGGNTIYF	TGTGCCAGCAGCTCCCCAATTGGACAGGGAGGAAACACCATATATTTT	TRBV7-2	TRBJ1-3	.	TRBD1
CASRLRERELGNEQFF	TGCGCCAGCCGACTCCGAGAGCGGGAGCTGGGCAATGAGCAGTTCTTC	TRBV5-1	TRBJ2-1	.	TRBD2
CASSGGGGAMAETQYF	TGTGCCAGCAGTGGAGGGGGCGGGGCGATGGCAGAGACCCAGTACTTC	TRBV25-1	TRBJ2-5	.	.
CASSSRQGGISEAFF	TGCGCCAGCAGCTCCCGGCAGGGAGGGATTTCTGAAGCTTTCTTT	TRBV4-3	TRBJ1-1	.	.
CASRTSGGGQETQYF	TGTGCCAGTAGGACTAGCGGGGGGGGTCAAGAGACCCAGTACTTC	TRBV19	TRBJ2-5	.	TRBD2
CASSYSRTGDSPLHF	TGTGCCAGCAGTTACTCGAGGACAGGGGATTCACCCCTCCACTTT	TRBV6-5	TRBJ1-6	few	TRBD1
CASSYEGANEKLFF	TGTGCCAGCAGTTACGAGGGGGCGAATGAAAAACTGTTTTTT	TRBV6-6	TRBJ1-4	.	TRBD1
CASSPQDSSYYGYTF	TGTGCCAGCAGTCCCCAGGACAGCAGCTACTATGGCTACACCTTC	TRBV28	TRBJ1-2	few	.
CASSLGDRDLNEQFF	TGCGCCAGCAGCTTGGGGGACAGGGATCTGAATGAGCAGTTCTTC	TRBV5-1	TRBJ2-1	.	TRBD1
CSVEEFVLDRSTDTQYF	TGCAGCGTTGAAGAGTTTGTACTGGACAGAAGCACAGATACGCAGTATTTT	TRBV29-1	TRBJ2-3	.	.
CASSKTMTGGTEAFF	TGTGCCAGCAGTAAAACCATGACAGGGGGCACTGAAGCTTTCTTT	TRBV2	TRBJ1-1	few	TRBD1
CASSRIQGGPSAEAFF	TGTGCCAGCAGCCGAATTCAAGGGGGCCCAAGCGCTGAAGCTTTCTTT	TRBV7-2	TRBJ1-1	.	TRBD1
CASSVPTGRDEQYF	TGTGCCAGCAGTGTACCGACAGGGAGAGACGAGCAGTACTTC	TRBV6-1	TRBJ2-7	.	TRBD1
CASSPFSRANTEAFF	TGTGCCAGCTCACCCTTTAGCAGGGCAAACACTGAAGCTTTCTTT	TRBV18	TRBJ1-1	.	.
CASSPPTTGELFF	TGTGCCAGCAGCCCCCCAACTACCGGGGAGCTGTTTTTT	TRBV11-3	TRBJ2-2	.	.
CASRGTQVSNQPQHF	TGTGCCAGCAGAGGGACACAAGTCAGCAATCAGCCCCAGCATTTT	TRBV6-5	TRBJ1-5	.	.
CASSRSGSNYGYTF	TGTGCCAGCAGCCGGTCGGGATCTAACTATGGCTACACCTTC	TRBV6-5	TRBJ1-2	.	.
CASSADRAPYEQYF	TGTGCCAGCAGTGCCGACAGGGCGCCGTACGAGCAGTACTTC	TRBV6-5	TRBJ2-7	few	TRBD1
CASSSRLAGGVNNEQFF	TGTGCTAGCAGCTCCCGACTAGCGGGAGGGGTTAACAATGAGCAGTTCTTC	TRBV7-7	TRBJ2-1	.	TRBD2
CASSVSGTTVGGELFF	TGTGCCAGCAGTGTCTCCGGGACTACCGTGGGCGGGGAGCTGTTTTTT	TRBV27	TRBJ2-2	.	TRBD2